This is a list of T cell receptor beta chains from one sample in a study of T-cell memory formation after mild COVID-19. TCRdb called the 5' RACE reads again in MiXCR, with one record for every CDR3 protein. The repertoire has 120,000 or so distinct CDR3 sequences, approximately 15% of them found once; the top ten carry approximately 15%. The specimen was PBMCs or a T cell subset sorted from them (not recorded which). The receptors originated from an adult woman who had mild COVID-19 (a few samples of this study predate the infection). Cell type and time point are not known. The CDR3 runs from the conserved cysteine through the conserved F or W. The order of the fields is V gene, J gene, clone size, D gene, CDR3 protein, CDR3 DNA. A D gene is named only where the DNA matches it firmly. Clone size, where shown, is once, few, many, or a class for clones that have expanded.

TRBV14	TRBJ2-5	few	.	CASSQVGGWETQYF	TGTGCCAGCAGCCAAGTAGGGGGTTGGGAGACCCAGTACTTC
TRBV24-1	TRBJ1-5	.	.	CATSDPGNQPQHF	TGTGCCACCAGTGATCCGGGGAATCAGCCCCAGCATTTT
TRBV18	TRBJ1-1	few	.	CASSPDRTNTEAFF	TGTGCCAGCTCACCAGACAGGACGAACACTGAAGCTTTCTTT
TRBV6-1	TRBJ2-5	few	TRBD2	CASSFWRTSGGQETQYF	TGTGCCAGCAGTTTTTGGAGGACTAGCGGGGGCCAAGAGACCCAGTACTTC
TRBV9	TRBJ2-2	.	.	CASSVDGGLTGELFF	TGTGCCAGCAGCGTAGATGGGGGTCTCACCGGGGAGCTGTTTTTT
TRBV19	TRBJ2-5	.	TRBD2	CASGPLAGGQETQYF	TGTGCCAGTGGGCCCTTAGCGGGAGGGCAAGAGACCCAGTACTTC
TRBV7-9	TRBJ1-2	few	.	CASSLRRVGYTF	TGTGCCAGCAGCTTAAGGAGGGTCGGCTACACCTTC
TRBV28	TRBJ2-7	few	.	CASSFYGQTVGRQYF	TGTGCCAGCAGTTTTTACGGACAGACAGTAGGCCGGCAGTACTTC
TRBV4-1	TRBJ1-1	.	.	CASSQEGPDGAGFFPEAFF	TGCGCCAGCAGCCAAGAAGGTCCTGATGGGGCAGGGTTCTTCCCTGAAGCTTTCTTT
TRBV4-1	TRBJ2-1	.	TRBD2	CASSRSRGGRGTYNEQFF	TGCGCCAGCAGCCGGTCGCGGGGTGGGAGGGGTACCTACAATGAGCAGTTCTTC
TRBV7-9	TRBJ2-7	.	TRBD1	CASSSTDRGHYEQYF	TGTGCCAGCAGCTCCACCGACAGGGGACACTACGAGCAGTACTTC
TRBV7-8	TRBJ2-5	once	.	CASSQWTEETKYF	TGTGCCAGCAGCCAGTGGACGGAAGAGACCAAGTACTTC
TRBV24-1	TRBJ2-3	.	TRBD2	CATSGTSGRSDTQYF	TGTGCCACCAGTGGAACTAGCGGGAGATCAGATACGCAGTATTTT
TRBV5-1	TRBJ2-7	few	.	CASSLEIAGNYEQYF	TGCGCCAGCAGCTTGGAAATTGCGGGAAACTACGAGCAGTACTTC
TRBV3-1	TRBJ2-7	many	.	CASSRGYEQYF	TGTGCCAGCAGTCGGGGGTACGAGCAGTACTTC
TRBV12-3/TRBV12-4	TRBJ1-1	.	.	CASSLGLRVTEAFF	TGTGCCAGCAGTTTGGGACTGCGGGTCACTGAAGCTTTCTTT
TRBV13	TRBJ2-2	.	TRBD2	CASSSGLAGLGGLFF	TGTGCCAGCAGCTCGGGACTAGCGGGGCTCGGCGGGCTGTTTTTT
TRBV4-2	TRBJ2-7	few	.	CASSQSNSYSYEQHF	TGTGCCAGCAGCCAGTCGAATAGCTACTCCTACGAGCAGCACTTC
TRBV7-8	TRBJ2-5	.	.	CASSLSWTPGETQYF	TGTGCCAGCAGCTTAAGTTGGACTCCCGGAGAGACCCAGTACTTC
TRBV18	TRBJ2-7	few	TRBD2	CASSGTSGYEQYF	TGTGCCAGCTCAGGGACTAGCGGCTACGAGCAGTACTTC
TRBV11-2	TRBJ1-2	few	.	CASSPGGTGGYTF	TGTGCCAGCAGCCCCGGGGGCACGGGTGGCTACACCTTC
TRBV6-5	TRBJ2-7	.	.	CASSQRGFSNEQYF	TGTGCCAGCAGCCAGCGAGGCTTTAGTAACGAGCAGTACTTC
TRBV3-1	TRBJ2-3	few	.	CASSLTARAQIDTQYF	TGTGCCAGCAGCCTAACCGCGCGGGCACAGATAGATACGCAGTATTTT
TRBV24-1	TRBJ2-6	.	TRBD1	CATSDSGQGNTGANVLTF	TGTGCCACCAGTGATTCTGGACAGGGAAATACTGGGGCCAACGTCCTGACTTTC
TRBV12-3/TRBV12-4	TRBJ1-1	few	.	CASSRATEAFF	TGTGCCAGCAGTAGGGCCACTGAAGCTTTCTTT
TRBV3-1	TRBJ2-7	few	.	CASSQDGRYEQYF	TGTGCCAGCAGCCAAGATGGGCGCTACGAGCAGTACTTC
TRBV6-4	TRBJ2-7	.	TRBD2	CASSDSSGGAYEQYF	TGTGCCAGCAGTGACTCTAGCGGGGGGGCCTACGAGCAGTACTTC
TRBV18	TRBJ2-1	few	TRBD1	CASSTGQGVDEQFF	TGTGCCAGCTCAACGGGACAGGGGGTGGATGAGCAGTTCTTC
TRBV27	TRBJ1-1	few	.	CASSLGSVGVVTEAFF	TGTGCCAGCAGTTTAGGGTCGGTTGGAGTGGTGACTGAAGCTTTCTTT
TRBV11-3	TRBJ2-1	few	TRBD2	CASSINPGLREGLRDEQFF	TGTGCCAGCAGCATAAATCCGGGTTTGAGGGAGGGCCTCAGGGATGAGCAGTTCTTC
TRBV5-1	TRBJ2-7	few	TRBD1	CASSLRTGGYEQYF	TGCGCCAGCAGCCTGAGGACAGGGGGGTACGAGCAGTACTTC
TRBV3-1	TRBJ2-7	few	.	CASSKHATGYEQYF	TGTGCCAGCAGCAAACATGCAACAGGTTACGAGCAGTACTTC
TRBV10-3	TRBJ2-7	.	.	CAISTGAYEQYF	TGTGCCATCTCCACGGGGGCCTACGAGCAGTACTTC
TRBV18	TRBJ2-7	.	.	CASSREDTTYEQYF	TGTGCCAGCTCACGGGAAGACACTACCTACGAGCAGTACTTC
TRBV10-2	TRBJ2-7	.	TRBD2	CASTKSGGGNEQYF	TGCGCCAGCACTAAGAGCGGGGGAGGCAACGAGCAGTACTTC
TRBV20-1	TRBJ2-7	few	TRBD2	CSAKISGGGGEQYF	TGCAGTGCTAAGATTTCGGGAGGGGGAGGCGAGCAGTACTTC
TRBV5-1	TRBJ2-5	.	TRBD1	CASSWDRGRETQYF	TGCGCCAGCAGCTGGGACAGGGGGCGGGAGACCCAGTACTTC
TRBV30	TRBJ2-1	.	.	CAWSVRVISSSYNEQFF	TGTGCCTGGAGTGTAAGGGTCATCTCCAGCTCCTACAATGAGCAGTTCTTC
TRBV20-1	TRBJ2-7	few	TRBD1	CSAREPDRVTLYEQYF	TGCAGTGCTAGAGAACCCGACAGGGTCACCCTCTACGAGCAGTACTTC
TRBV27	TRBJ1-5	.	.	CASNPSPLLTASTNQPQHF	TGTGCCAGTAATCCTTCTCCCCTCCTGACGGCCAGCACCAATCAGCCCCAGCATTTT
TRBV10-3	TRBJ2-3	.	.	CAISGGRDTDTQYF	TGTGCCATCAGTGGAGGGCGCGACACAGATACGCAGTATTTT
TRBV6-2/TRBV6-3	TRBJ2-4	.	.	CASSGPGNIQYF	TGTGCCAGCAGTGGGCCCGGGAACATTCAGTACTTC
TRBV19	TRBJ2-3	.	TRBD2	CASSIFPSPSGLITDTQYF	TGTGCCAGTAGTATCTTCCCGAGCCCTAGCGGCTTGATCACAGATACGCAGTATTTT
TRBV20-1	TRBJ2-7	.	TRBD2	CSASERDDSYEQYF	TGCAGTGCTAGCGAGCGGGACGACTCCTACGAGCAGTACTTC
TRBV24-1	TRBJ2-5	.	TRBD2	CATSDSGGPVGETQYF	TGTGCCACCAGTGATTCGGGGGGGCCGGTTGGAGAGACCCAGTACTTC
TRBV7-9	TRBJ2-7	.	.	CASNQGEVDEQYF	TGTGCCAGCAACCAGGGAGAAGTCGACGAGCAGTACTTC
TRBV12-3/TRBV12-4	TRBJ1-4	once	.	CASSWVAANEKLFF	TGTGCCAGCAGTTGGGTCGCGGCTAATGAAAAACTGTTTTTT
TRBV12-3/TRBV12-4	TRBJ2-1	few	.	CASSSLYEQFF	TGTGCCAGCAGTTCCCTATATGAGCAGTTCTTC
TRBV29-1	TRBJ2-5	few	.	CSVGTVQETQYF	TGCAGCGTTGGGACCGTTCAAGAGACCCAGTACTTC
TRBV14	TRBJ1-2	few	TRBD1	CASSQEQGANYGYTF	TGTGCCAGCAGCCAAGAACAGGGGGCAAACTATGGCTACACCTTC
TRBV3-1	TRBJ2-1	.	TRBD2	CASSQGPGGRLAGYNPWDEQFF	TGTGCCAGCAGCCAAGGCCCAGGGGGGAGACTAGCGGGGTATAACCCTTGGGATGAGCAGTTCTTC